The clone carrying this TCR beta chain was recorded many times. Its antigen is not known. TCRdb itself ran the 5' RACE reads through MiXCR, one entry per CDR3 protein. The sample has about 220,000 distinct CDR3 sequences, roughly 3% seen once; the top ten hold around 3%. This CDR3 contains 14 residues. Germline V CDR1 and CDR2: SGHRS, YFSETQ. The J segment lost 3 bases and the V segment lost 7 bases, leaving 6 bases of the junction unmatched. The data were taken from a study of T cells after yellow fever vaccination. Broader study findings: The study re-detected most primary-vaccination clones after the booster (96% CD4, around 89% CD8). Abundant clonotypes from the bulk population could get into FACS-sorted repertoires as contaminants.

The V and J genes are TRBV5-1 and TRBJ1-4, with TRBD1 identical over 7 bases. The sequence derives from a man between 18 and 35 years old who received the YFV17D yellow fever vaccine. Sequencing used CD4+ T cells sorted from PBMCs, obtained 10 days after the yellow fever booster vaccination. This chain's CDR3 is CASGRQGANEKLFF. DNA for the CDR3: TGCGCCAGCGGACGACAGGGCGCTAATGAAAAACTGTTTTTT.